Each of the 8 T cell receptor beta chains below was sequenced from the same sample in a study of CD8+CD57+ T cells in acquired aplastic anemia (dated 2018 in TCRdb). Data came from an Illumina HiSeq 2000. Genomic DNA served as template for TCR beta VDJ combination and CDR3 sequence profiling. The public reads were run again by TCRdb, first through fastp at Q25 and then through MiXCR, and only productive beta chains were kept. One record per CDR3 amino acid sequence lists the most common genes and DNA. A total of 400,000 to 450,000 distinct CDR3 sequences appear in this sample, about two thirds of them only once. The biggest ten clones account for under 5% of the sample. The material sequenced was sorted CD4+, CD8+, or CD8+CD57+ T cells (not recorded which) from PBMCs. The receptors derive from a human donor in good health, serving as a control.

This clonotype has ten or more counts. The CDR3 sequence is CASSSAKNRGGETQYF. The CDR3 DNA sequence: TGTGCCAGCAGCTCCGCCAAGAACAGGGGAGGAGAGACCCAGTACTTC. The gene calls are TRBV5-4 and TRBJ2-5; tentatively, D is TRBD1 (7 bases). Germline lookup yields CDR1 SGHNT and CDR2 YYREEE (reference sequence). V lost 3 bases, J lost 4 bases, and 19 bases lay in between. CDR3 length equals 16 residues.

This clonotype was counted a single time. The chain has TRBV7-9 and TRBJ1-1, with D hard to call. Trimming left V 4 bases short and J 7 bases short, with 7 bases between. The CDR3 contains 11 residues. Germline assignment: CDR1 SEHNR and CDR2 FQNEAQ (reference sequence). The CDR3 spells CASSYIDEAFF. The CDR3 DNA follows: TGTGCCAGCAGCTACATTGATGAAGCTTTCTTT.

This clonotype has just a few counts. This rearrangement joins TRBV30 to TRBJ2-2; 12 positions match TRBD2. Germline-derived CDR1 and CDR2 are GTSNPN and SVGIG (reference sequence). The J segment lost 4 bases and the V segment lost 4 bases, leaving 7 bases of the junction unmatched. CDR3 size: 16 residues. The DNA for the CDR3 is TGTGCCTGGACCCGTGGACTAGCGGGGACCACCGGGGAGCTGTTTTTT. Protein: CAWTRGLAGTTGELFF. The full variable domain, rest sourced from reference TRBV30 and TRBJ2-2, is SQTIHQWPATLVQPVGSPLSLECTVEGTSNPNLYWYRQAAGRGLQLLFYSVGIGQISSEVPQNLSASRPQDRQFILSSKKLLLSDSGFYLCAWTRGLAGTTGELFFGEGSRLTVL.

V and J are TRBV12-3 or TRBV12-4 and TRBJ1-2, with TRBD1 identical over 7 bases. The CDR3 has 16 amino acids. The ends lost 7 bases at V and 4 bases at J; junction bases unmatched: 15. CDR3 coding DNA: TGTGCCAGCATTCCTTTAGGGGGCCGACGGCTCTATGGCTACACCTTC. It specifies CASIPLGGRRLYGYTF.

About this clonotype: At one end, the junction sequence differs from germline, possibly due to a read error. The chain couples TRBV7-9 to TRBJ1-6; maybe TRBD1 (5 bases). This CDR3 spans 15 amino acids. Germline V gene sequence: CDR1 SEHNR, CDR2 FQNEAQ (reference sequence). CDR3 sequence (DNA): TGCGCCAGCAGCTTGGAGGGGTCATGGAATTCCCGCCTCCACTTT. Its protein is CASSLEGSWNSRLHF.

This clonotype was seen a handful of times. The rearrangement joins TRBV7-6 to TRBJ2-7; tentatively, D is TRBD1 (6 bases). The CDR3 covers 13 residues. With 1 base removed from V and 4 bases from J, the gap between germline ends came to 8 bases. Germline V CDR1 and CDR2: SGHVS, FNYEAQ. In DNA, the CDR3 is TGTGCCAGCAGCTTAGATCAGGGGTACGAGCAGTACTTC. It specifies CASSLDQGYEQYF.

V usage is TRBV5-5 and J usage is TRBJ1-3, with a possible D match to TRBD1 (5 bases). Trimming stripped 4 bases from V and 1 base from J, with 15 bases between. The CDR3 contains 16 residues. Germline CDR1 reads SGHKS; CDR2 reads YYEKEE (reference sequence). The CDR3 DNA reads TGTGCCAGCAGCCAAGGGACCGGAGGATCTGGAAACACCATATATTTT. This translates into CASSQGTGGSGNTIYF. Complete variable domain (other parts from reference TRBV5-5 and TRBJ1-3): DAGVTQSPTHLIKTRGQQVTLRCSPISGHKSVSWYQQVLGQGPQFIFQYYEKEERGRGNFPDRFSARQFPNYSSELNVNALLLGDSALYLCASSQGTGGSGNTIYFGEGSWLTVV.

The J gene is TRBJ1-4, the V gene TRBV20-1; the match to TRBD1 covers 7 bases. Looked up from germline, CDR1 is DFQATT and CDR2 is SNEGSKA (reference sequence). CDR3 size: 13 residues. After removal of 5 bases from V and 5 bases from J, the junction contained 5 bases not matched to a gene. The CDR3 DNA follows: TGCAGTGCTGGGGGACAGCCAAATGAAAAACTGTTTTTT. This gives the protein CSAGGQPNEKLFF.